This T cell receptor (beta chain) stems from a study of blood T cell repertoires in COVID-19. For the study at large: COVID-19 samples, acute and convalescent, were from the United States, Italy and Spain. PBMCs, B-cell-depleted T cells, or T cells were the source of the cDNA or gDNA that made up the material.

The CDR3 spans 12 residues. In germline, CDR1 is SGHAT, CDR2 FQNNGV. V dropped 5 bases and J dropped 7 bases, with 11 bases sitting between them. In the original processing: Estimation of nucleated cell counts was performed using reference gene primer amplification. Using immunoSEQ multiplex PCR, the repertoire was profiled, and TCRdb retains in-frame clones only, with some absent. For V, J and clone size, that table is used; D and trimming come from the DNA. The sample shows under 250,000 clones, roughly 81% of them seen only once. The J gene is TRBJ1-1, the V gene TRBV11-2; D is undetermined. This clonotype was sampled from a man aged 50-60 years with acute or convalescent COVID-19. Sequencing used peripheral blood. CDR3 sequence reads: CASSIGLLEAFF. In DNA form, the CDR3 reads TGTGCCAGCAGCATTGGACTCCTTGAAGCTTTCTTT.